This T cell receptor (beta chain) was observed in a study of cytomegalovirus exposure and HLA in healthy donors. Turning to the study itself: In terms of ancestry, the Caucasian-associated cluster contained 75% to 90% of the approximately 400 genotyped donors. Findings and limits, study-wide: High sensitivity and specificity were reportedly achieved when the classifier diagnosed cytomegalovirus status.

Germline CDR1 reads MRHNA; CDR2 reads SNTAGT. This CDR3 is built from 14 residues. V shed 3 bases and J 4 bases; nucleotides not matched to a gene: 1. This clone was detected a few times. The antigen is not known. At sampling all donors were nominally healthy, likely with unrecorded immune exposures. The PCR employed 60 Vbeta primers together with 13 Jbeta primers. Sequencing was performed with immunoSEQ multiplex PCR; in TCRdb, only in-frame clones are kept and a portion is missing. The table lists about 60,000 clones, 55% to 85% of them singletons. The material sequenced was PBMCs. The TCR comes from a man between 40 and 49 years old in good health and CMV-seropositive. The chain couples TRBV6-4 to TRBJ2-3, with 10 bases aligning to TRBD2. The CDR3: CASSESGGADTQYF. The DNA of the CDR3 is TGTGCCAGCAGTGAAAGCGGGGGGGCAGATACGCAGTATTTT.